The rows below give T cell receptor beta chains drawn from one sample of a study of blood T cell repertoires in COVID-19. Assay: immunoSEQ multiplex PCR; the TCRdb copy retains only in-frame clones and omits some. The sample holds 150,000 to 200,000 clones, about 83% seen once. Material: peripheral blood. The source of these receptors is a human donor in a cohort sampled during active COVID-19. Both conserved end residues are part of each CDR3. Each record gives: D gene, clone size, J gene, V gene, CDR3 protein, CDR3 DNA. The D gene is left open where the match is weak. Size values are once, few and many counts, or a class for expanded clones, and some rows have none.

>.|.|TRBJ2-1|TRBV11-2
CASSLDRGVNEQFF
TGTGCCAGCAGCTTAGACAGGGGGGTCAATGAGCAGTTCTTC
>TRBD1|.|TRBJ1-3|TRBV7-2
CASSLDRGHGNTIYF
TGTGCCAGCAGCTTAGACAGGGGGCATGGAAACACCATATATTTT
>.|.|TRBJ1-3|TRBV19
CASSIRGSGGNTIYF
TGTGCCAGTAGTATTCGGGGGTCAGGTGGAAACACCATATATTTT
>TRBD2|.|TRBJ2-4|TRBV7-2
CASSFGGTSGGAKNIQYF
TGTGCCAGCAGCTTTGGTGGGACTAGCGGGGGAGCCAAAAACATTCAGTACTTC
>TRBD1|.|TRBJ1-1|TRBV5-1
CASTEQGAGTEAFF
TGCGCCAGCACCGAACAGGGGGCTGGCACTGAAGCTTTCTTT
>.|once|TRBJ1-3|TRBV18
CASSPPGGALYSGNTIYF
TGTGCCAGCTCACCACCTGGGGGGGCCCTCTACTCTGGAAACACCATATATTTT
>TRBD1|.|TRBJ1-2|TRBV27
CASSRDRGGWNYGYTF
TGTGCCAGCAGCCGCGACCGAGGGGGCTGGAACTATGGCTACACCTTC
>TRBD1|.|TRBJ1-1|TRBV6-5
CASTIRGQGAEAFF
TGTGCCAGCACCATAAGGGGGCAAGGGGCTGAAGCTTTCTTT
>.|.|TRBJ2-7|TRBV14
CASSHRVLSYEQYF
TGTGCCAGCAGCCACCGGGTACTTTCCTACGAGCAGTACTTC
>TRBD1|.|TRBJ1-5|TRBV18
CASSPVPGQVGGQPQHF
TGTGCCAGCTCACCCGTCCCGGGACAGGTCGGCGGTCAGCCCCAGCATTTT
>TRBD1|.|TRBJ2-1|TRBV6-5
CASRSGGTGHNEQFF
TGTGCCAGCAGGTCCGGGGGGACAGGGCACAATGAGCAGTTCTTC
>TRBD2|few|TRBJ2-7|TRBV3-1/TRBV3-2
CASSHGTTRQYF
TGTGCCAGCAGCCACGGGACTACGAGGCAGTACTTC